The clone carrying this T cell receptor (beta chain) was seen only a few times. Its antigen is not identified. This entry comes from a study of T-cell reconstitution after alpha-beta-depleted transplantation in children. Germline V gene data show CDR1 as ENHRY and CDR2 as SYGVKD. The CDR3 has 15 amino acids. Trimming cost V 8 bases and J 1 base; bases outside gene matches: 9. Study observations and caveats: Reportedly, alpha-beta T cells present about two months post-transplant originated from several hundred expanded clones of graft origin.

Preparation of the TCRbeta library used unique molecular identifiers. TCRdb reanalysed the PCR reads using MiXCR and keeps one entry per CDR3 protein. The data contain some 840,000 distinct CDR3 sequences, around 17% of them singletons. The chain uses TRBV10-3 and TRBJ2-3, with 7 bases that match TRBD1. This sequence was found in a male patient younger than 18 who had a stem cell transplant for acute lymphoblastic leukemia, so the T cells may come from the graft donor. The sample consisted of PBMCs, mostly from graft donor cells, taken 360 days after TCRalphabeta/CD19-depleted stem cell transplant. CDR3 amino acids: CAIGTGTEGTDTQYF. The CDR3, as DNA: TGTGCCATCGGAACGGGGACAGAGGGCACAGATACGCAGTATTTT.